This TCR beta chain was documented in a study of blood T cell repertoires in COVID-19. Study in general: PBMCs, B-cell-depleted T cells, or T cells were the source of the cDNA or gDNA that made up the material.

Per the authors' pipeline: Reference gene primers were amplified, and this amplification served to estimate nucleated cell counts. Sequencing was performed with immunoSEQ multiplex PCR; in TCRdb, only in-frame clones are kept and a portion is missing. The V and J calls and the clone size are those of that table, but D and trimming were determined from the DNA. Of 85,000 to 100,000 clones listed, around nine tenths are singletons. V was pared by 2 bases and J by 7 bases, with 7 bases of the junction left unmatched. The CDR3 consists of 14 residues. Germline-derived CDR1 and CDR2 are SGHVS and FNYEAQ. The chain couples TRBV7-6 to TRBJ2-7; 8 bases fit TRBD2. The receptor was isolated from a man in his fifties or sixties with acute or convalescent COVID-19. The sequenced sample was peripheral blood. The chain's CDR3 is CASSLSGTSREQYF. The CDR3, as DNA: TGTGCCAGCAGCTTATCCGGGACTAGTAGAGAGCAGTACTTC.